The rows below give T cell receptor beta chains drawn from one sample of a study of T cell repertoires in cytomegalovirus infection. TCRdb re-called the reads through MiXCR, storing one row per CDR3 protein. The profile covers roughly 230,000 distinct CDR3 sequences, with 12% appearing a single time and 1.5% to 2% taken by the ten largest. The specimen sequenced was PBMCs. These receptor sequences come from a human donor in good health (CMV status not recorded). Some clones in this sample may be carry-over from other donors' samples. The CDR3 runs from the conserved cysteine through the conserved F or W. The D gene is left open where the match is weak. Where a row states a size, it is once, few, many or the class of an expanded clone; other rows omit it.

>TRBD2|NA|TRBJ2-1|TRBV29-1
CSVEPTAGAPNEQFF
TGCAGCGTTGAGCCCACAGCGGGAGCCCCCAATGAGCAGTTCTTC
>NA|NA|TRBJ1-6|TRBV10-3
CAIKVSQDSPLHF
TGTGCCATCAAGGTCTCCCAGGATTCACCCCTCCACTTT
>NA|many|TRBJ2-2|TRBV28
CASSLGTDNTGELFF
TGTGCCAGCAGTTTAGGGACGGATAACACCGGGGAGCTGTTTTTT
>TRBD2|NA|TRBJ2-3|TRBV6-1
CASNRGRSFSTDTQYF
TGTGCCAGCAACCGCGGGAGGTCTTTCAGCACAGATACGCAGTATTTT
>NA|NA|TRBJ1-3|TRBV2
CASSDGIGNTIYF
TGTGCCAGCTCGGACGGAATTGGAAACACCATATATTTT
>NA|many|TRBJ2-7|TRBV20-1
CSAILGGAYEQYF
TGCAGTGCTATCCTGGGGGGAGCCTACGAGCAGTACTTC
>NA|many|TRBJ2-5|TRBV7-8
CASSLEGWGGARETQYF
TGTGCCAGCAGCTTAGAGGGGTGGGGGGGGGCCCGTGAGACCCAGTACTTC
>NA|few|TRBJ2-3|TRBV14
CASSQGVVAGGRDTQYF
TGTGCCAGCAGCCAAGGGGTGGTAGCCGGAGGAAGGGATACGCAGTATTTT
>NA|few|TRBJ1-1|TRBV12-5
CASGLAGFISGAFF
TGTGCTAGTGGTTTGGCAGGGTTTATCTCAGGAGCTTTCTTT
>NA|few|TRBJ2-1|TRBV14
CASSQEGHPPGNEQFF
TGTGCCAGCAGCCAAGAGGGACACCCCCCGGGGAATGAGCAGTTCTTC
>TRBD2|many|TRBJ2-1|TRBV12-3/TRBV12-4
CASSSNTSGKRNEQFF
TGTGCCAGCAGTTCGAATACTAGCGGGAAAAGGAATGAGCAGTTCTTC
>TRBD1|few|TRBJ2-7|TRBV7-3
CASSLTLGQGVGEQYF
TGTGCCAGCAGCTTAACCCTGGGACAGGGAGTAGGCGAGCAGTACTTC
>NA|many|TRBJ2-1|TRBV28
CASSSLVGSYNEQFF
TGTGCCAGCAGTTCTCTAGTGGGTTCCTACAATGAGCAGTTCTTC
>NA|many|TRBJ1-5|TRBV24-1
CATSEGYSNQPQHF
TGTGCCACCAGTGAGGGCTATAGCAATCAGCCCCAGCATTTT
>TRBD1|NA|TRBJ1-6|TRBV5-1
CASSFEGTEGSPLHF
TGCGCCAGCAGCTTCGAGGGGACAGAAGGTTCACCCCTCCACTTT
>TRBD2|few|TRBJ2-5|TRBV2
CASSPLAGEAETQYF
TGTGCCAGCAGTCCACTAGCGGGAGAGGCGGAGACCCAGTACTTC
>NA|NA|TRBJ2-3|TRBV20-1
CSASLRRTDTQYF
TGCAGTGCTAGTCTTCGCCGCACAGATACGCAGTATTTT
>TRBD1|NA|TRBJ1-2|TRBV7-9
CASSSGQGFYGYTF
TGTGCCAGCAGCTCGGGACAGGGATTCTATGGCTACACCTTC
>TRBD2|many|TRBJ2-3|TRBV7-9
CASSKPTGGPTDTQYF
TGTGCCAGCAGCAAGCCCACGGGGGGGCCCACAGATACGCAGTATTTT
>TRBD2|few|TRBJ2-5|TRBV5-1
CASSPPAGGKTQYF
TGCGCCAGCAGCCCGCCAGCGGGAGGCAAGACCCAGTACTTC
>NA|few|TRBJ1-4|TRBV15
CATSFDEKLFF
TGTGCCACCAGCTTCGATGAAAAACTGTTTTTT
>NA|NA|TRBJ2-7|TRBV6-5
CASSYSISRDEQYF
TGTGCCAGCAGTTACTCGATTTCCAGGGACGAGCAGTACTTC
>NA|NA|TRBJ2-7|TRBV20-1
CSASGVGRGQSGQYF
TGCAGTGCTAGCGGGGTTGGGAGGGGGCAATCTGGGCAGTACTTC
>TRBD2|many|TRBJ2-3|TRBV7-2
CASSAGLAGGAITDTQYF
TGTGCCAGCAGCGCGGGACTAGCGGGAGGTGCGATCACAGATACGCAGTATTTT
>NA|few|TRBJ2-1|TRBV7-9
CASTSTGLEQFF
TGTGCCAGCACCTCGACGGGGTTGGAGCAGTTCTTC
>NA|many|TRBJ2-5|TRBV2
CASSGQGGSGQTQYF
TGTGCCAGCAGTGGACAGGGAGGCAGCGGACAGACCCAGTACTTC
>NA|many|TRBJ2-2|TRBV19
CASSIERTAANTGELFF
TGTGCCAGTAGTATAGAACGGACAGCTGCGAACACCGGGGAGCTGTTTTTT
>TRBD1|many|TRBJ2-7|TRBV7-3
CASSLTGTGMSYEQYF
TGTGCCAGCAGCTTAACCGGGACAGGGATGTCCTACGAGCAGTACTTC
>NA|many|TRBJ1-4|TRBV28
CASSLWNEKLFF
TGTGCCAGCAGTTTATGGAATGAAAAACTGTTTTTT
>NA|many|TRBJ1-5|TRBV19
CASSIILTILGQPQHF
TGTGCCAGTAGTATCATTCTGACAATCCTGGGTCAGCCCCAGCATTTT
>TRBD1|many|TRBJ1-3|TRBV4-3
CASSQDWDSSGNTIYF
TGCGCCAGCAGCCAAGATTGGGACAGCTCTGGAAACACCATATATTTT
>NA|many|TRBJ1-6|TRBV20-1
CSARDRDRYNSPLHF
TGCAGTGCTAGAGATCGGGACCGTTATAATTCACCCCTCCACTTT
>NA|NA|TRBJ1-1|TRBV3-1
CASSQEAGANTEAFF
TGTGCCAGCAGCCAAGAGGCGGGGGCGAACACTGAAGCTTTCTTT
>NA|many|TRBJ2-7|TRBV7-2
CASSQDRTEQYF
TGTGCCAGCAGCCAGGACAGAACCGAGCAGTACTTC
>NA|NA|TRBJ2-2|TRBV5-6
CASSSSRDKLFF
TGTGCCAGCAGCTCCTCCCGGGACAAGCTGTTTTTT
>TRBD2|many|TRBJ2-6|TRBV7-3
CASSPQGGPTSGANVLTF
TGTGCCAGCAGCCCCCAGGGAGGGCCCACCTCTGGGGCCAACGTCCTGACTTTC
>NA|NA|TRBJ1-6|TRBV20-1
CSAHLGPPNSPLHF
TGCAGTGCCCATCTGGGACCCCCCAATTCACCCCTCCACTTT
>NA|NA|TRBJ1-1|TRBV30
CAWSVYGGVMNTEAFF
TGTGCCTGGAGTGTATACGGGGGAGTTATGAACACTGAAGCTTTCTTT
>NA|many|TRBJ1-2|TRBV12-5
CASAFSGGANYGYTF
TGTGCTAGTGCATTTTCTGGGGGCGCAAACTATGGCTACACCTTC
>TRBD1|few|TRBJ2-7|TRBV23-1
CASSQRDRSFSYEQYF
TGCGCCAGCAGTCAGAGGGACAGGTCCTTTTCATACGAGCAGTACTTC